The 21 T cell receptor beta chains presented below share a single source sample, sequenced in a study of T-cell memory formation after mild COVID-19. Each CDR3 protein gets one entry after TCRdb re-called the 5' RACE reads with MiXCR. Of some 310,000 distinct CDR3 sequences in the sample, 20% to 25% were seen once. Sequenced: PBMCs or a T cell subset sorted from them (not recorded which). These receptors all come from a man between 18 and 29 years old who had mild COVID-19 (a few samples of this study predate the infection). Cell type and time point are not known.

The chain is built from TRBV20-1 and TRBJ1-2; no firm D call. This CDR3 is 12 amino acids long. The germline V gene has CDR1 DFQATT and CDR2 SNEGSKA (reference sequence). V lost 6 bases and J lost 1, with 9 bases in between. CDR3 DNA: TGCAGTGCCACCCCCGATAACTATGGCTACACCTTC. Translated: CSATPDNYGYTF.

This clonotype was found a few times. The chain has TRBV18 and TRBJ1-2; no definite D call. This CDR3 has 14 amino acids. The ends were cut back, 0 bases at V and 2 bases at J, with 7 bases in the middle. CDR1 KGHSH and CDR2 LQKENI come from the germline V gene. The CDR3 DNA follows: TGTGCCAGCTCACCACCGGCAGCAAACTATGGCTACACCTTC. Protein sequence: CASSPPAANYGYTF. Filled out from reference TRBV18 and TRBJ1-2, the complete variable domain reads NAGVMQNPRHLVRRRGQEARLRCSPMKGHSHVYWYRQLPEEGLKFMVYLQKENIIDESGMPKERFSAEFPKEGPSILRIQQVVRGDSAAYFCASSPPAANYGYTFGSGTRLTVV.

The rearrangement joins TRBV7-9 to TRBJ1-1; no reliable D call. The germline V gene has CDR1 SEHNR and CDR2 FQNEAQ (reference sequence). CDR3 size: 14 residues. V lost 2 bases and J lost 1, with 8 bases in between. CDR3 sequence reads: CASSLSDPNTEAFF. In DNA form, the CDR3 reads TGTGCCAGCAGCTTATCAGACCCGAACACTGAAGCTTTCTTT.

In its sample, this clonotype was seen many times. V usage is TRBV4-2 and J usage is TRBJ1-6, with 7 bases matching TRBD1. CDR1 is LGHNA, CDR2 YNFKEQ, per germline. After removal of 5 bases from V and 9 bases from J, the junction contained 7 bases not matched to a gene. This CDR3 comprises 14 residues. The CDR3 region has the DNA TGTGCCAGCAGCGCAGAGGGGGCAGGTTCACCCCTCCACTTT. Residues: CASSAEGAGSPLHF.

This clonotype was picked up many times. The chain uses TRBV5-1 and TRBJ2-7, with D possibly TRBD1 on 5 matching bases. With 0 bases removed from V and 1 base from J, the gap between germline ends came to 8 bases. Germline V gene sequence: CDR1 SGHRS, CDR2 YFSETQ. There are 14 residues in the CDR3. CDR3 in amino acids: CASSLGSGSYEQYV. DNA of the CDR3: TGCGCCAGCAGCTTGGGGTCAGGGTCCTACGAGCAGTACGTC.

The rearrangement joins TRBV9 to TRBJ1-1, with D tentatively TRBD1 (5 bases). Trimming left V 4 bases short and J 4 bases short, with 11 bases between. There are 13 residues in the CDR3. Germline V gives CDR1 SGDLS, CDR2 YYNGEE. The CDR3 coding sequence is TGTGCCAGCAGCCCGGGACGGGCCACTGAAGCTTTCTTT. Amino acid sequence: CASSPGRATEAFF.

This chain joins TRBV21-1 and TRBJ2-7; whether TRBD1, the table's D call, matches the DNA was not checked. TRBV21-1 is given as a pseudogene. This CDR3 comprises 14 residues. CDR3 region: CASSIRQNIYEQYV. CDR3 nucleotides: TGTGCCAGCAGCATTCGACAGAATATCTACGAGCAGTACGTC.

The sample holds a few counts of this clonotype. The chain employs TRBV9 and TRBJ2-1; TRBD2 matches 9 bases. J gave up 6 bases and V 0 bases, and 4 bases lay outside the gene matches. The CDR3 consists of 15 residues. CDR1 is SGDLS, CDR2 YYNGEE, per germline. The CDR3 bases are TGTGCCAGCAGCGTAGACGCGGGAGGGGGCAATGAGCAGTTCTTC. Translating gives CASSVDAGGGNEQFF.

The chain combines TRBV20-1 with TRBJ2-7, with TRBD2 as a possible D gene (6 bases). The CDR3 totals 14 residues. The germline V gene has CDR1 DFQATT and CDR2 SNEGSKA (reference sequence). Trimming removed 2 bases at V and 3 bases at J, with 14 bases between. In DNA form, the CDR3 reads TGCAGTGCTAGATCTGCGGGACCTAACTACGAGCAGTACGTC. This codes for CSARSAGPNYEQYV.

The V gene is TRBV29-1, the J gene TRBJ2-3; D is undetermined. The CDR3 is made up of 13 amino acids. Germline CDR1 is SQVTM and CDR2 is ANQGSEA. The ends were cut back, 6 bases at V and 5 bases at J, with 15 bases in the middle. The CDR3: CSVPKDRRDTQYF. The CDR3, as DNA: TGCAGCGTCCCCAAAGATCGGAGAGATACGCAGTATTTT.

The rearrangement joins TRBV6-5 to TRBJ1-1; maybe TRBD1 (6 bases). The germline CDR1 and CDR2 sequences are MNHEY and SVGAGI. With 6 bases removed from V and 4 bases from J, the gap between germline ends came to 15 bases. CDR3 length: 14 residues. CDR3 region: CASRQRDIGTEAFF. Written as DNA, the CDR3 is TGTGCCAGCAGGCAACGGGACATTGGCACTGAAGCTTTCTTT.

The chain employs TRBV12-3 or TRBV12-4 and TRBJ1-1; a possible D gene is TRBD1 (6 bases). This CDR3 spans 13 amino acids. V gave up 6 bases and J gave up 7 bases, with 15 bases separating them. The CDR3 DNA follows: TGTGCCAGCAGCATTCGGACAGTAAGTGAAGCTTTCTTT. Translation: CASSIRTVSEAFF.

The rearrangement uses TRBV30 and TRBJ1-3, with 7 bases aligning to TRBD1. The V segment lost 1 base and the J segment 3 bases; nucleotides outside the gene matches: 6. The germline V gene encodes CDR1 GTSNPN and CDR2 SVGIG (reference sequence). This CDR3 contains 15 residues. CDR3: CAWSAGGIGGNTIYF. The CDR3 nucleotides read TGTGCCTGGAGTGCAGGGGGTATCGGTGGAAACACCATATATTTT.

The chain employs TRBV5-6 and TRBJ1-1; D is uncertain. The CDR3 runs 12 residues. V lost 4 bases and J 10 bases, leaving 14 bases between the germline ends. Germline lookup yields CDR1 SGHDT and CDR2 YYEEEE. The chain's CDR3 is CASSEAGLVAFF. CDR3 nucleotides: TGTGCCAGCAGCGAAGCCGGGCTTGTAGCTTTCTTT.

The V gene is TRBV6-5, the J gene TRBJ2-2; D ambiguous. The CDR3 contains 13 residues. The ends were cut back, 3 bases at V and 3 bases at J, with 5 bases in the middle. The germline CDR1 and CDR2 sequences are MNHEY and SVGAGI. CDR3 DNA: TGTGCCAGCAGTTATCTAGACACCGGGGAGCTGTTTTTT. Protein sequence: CASSYLDTGELFF.

This clonotype was seen a few times. The rearrangement joins TRBV7-2 to TRBJ1-1; no definite D call. Trimming removed 1 base from V and 0 bases from J, with 9 bases in between. In germline, CDR1 is SGHTA, CDR2 FQGNSA. The CDR3 consists of 15 residues. The CDR3, as DNA: TGTGCCAGCAGCTTAGGGGAAGGGATGAACACTGAAGCTTTCTTT. It is translated as CASSLGEGMNTEAFF.

In this sample, this clonotype turned up a few times. The rearrangement joins TRBV10-3 to TRBJ2-3, with TRBD2 matching 11 bases. The germline CDR1 and CDR2 sequences are ENHRY and SYGVKD. This CDR3 has 19 residues. V lost 3 bases to trimming and J lost 0 bases; unmatched junction nucleotides: 11. CDR3 DNA: TGTGCCATCAGTGACCCTACTAGCGGGGGAGCGTCTAGCACAGATACGCAGTATTTT. Amino acids: CAISDPTSGGASSTDTQYF.

This clonotype has just a few counts. In DNA, the CDR3 is TGTGCCAGCAGCTTAGCGGTGGGGGAAAAACTGTTTTTT. It specifies CASSLAVGEKLFF. The rearrangement links TRBV7-9 to TRBJ1-4; D not certain. Per the germline V gene, CDR1 is SEHNR and CDR2 is FQNEAQ (reference sequence). V was clipped by 0 bases and J by 8 bases, with 7 bases between them. This CDR3 region has 13 residues.

The rearrangement links TRBV28 to TRBJ2-7; tentative D call: TRBD2 (7 bases). Germline V gene sequence: CDR1 MDHEN, CDR2 SYDVKM. Deletions cut 6 bases from V and 5 bases from J, with 17 bases between. CDR3 length: 14 residues. CDR3 sequence reads: CASSPDGGRHEQYF. CDR3 DNA sequence: TGTGCCAGCAGCCCAGACGGGGGGCGTCACGAGCAGTACTTC.

This clonotype was counted only a few times. J is TRBJ2-5 and V is TRBV10-2; D is undetermined. The length of the CDR3 is 12 residues. V lost 3 bases, J lost 6 bases, and 8 bases lay in between. Germline V gene lookup returns CDR1 WSHSY and CDR2 SAAADI. CDR3 sequence reads: CASSDRGQTQYF. The CDR3 DNA sequence: TGCGCCAGCAGTGACCGCGGTCAGACCCAGTACTTC.

This clonotype was picked up a small number of times. The rearrangement uses TRBV12-3 or TRBV12-4 and TRBJ1-5; 7 bases align to TRBD1. Trimming removed 4 bases from V and 5 bases from J; junction bases left unmatched: 8. This CDR3 comprises 15 residues. Here the CDR3 DNA reads TGTGCCAGCAGTTCACAGGGGTCCGGATATCAGCCCCAGCATTTT. Translating it yields CASSSQGSGYQPQHF.